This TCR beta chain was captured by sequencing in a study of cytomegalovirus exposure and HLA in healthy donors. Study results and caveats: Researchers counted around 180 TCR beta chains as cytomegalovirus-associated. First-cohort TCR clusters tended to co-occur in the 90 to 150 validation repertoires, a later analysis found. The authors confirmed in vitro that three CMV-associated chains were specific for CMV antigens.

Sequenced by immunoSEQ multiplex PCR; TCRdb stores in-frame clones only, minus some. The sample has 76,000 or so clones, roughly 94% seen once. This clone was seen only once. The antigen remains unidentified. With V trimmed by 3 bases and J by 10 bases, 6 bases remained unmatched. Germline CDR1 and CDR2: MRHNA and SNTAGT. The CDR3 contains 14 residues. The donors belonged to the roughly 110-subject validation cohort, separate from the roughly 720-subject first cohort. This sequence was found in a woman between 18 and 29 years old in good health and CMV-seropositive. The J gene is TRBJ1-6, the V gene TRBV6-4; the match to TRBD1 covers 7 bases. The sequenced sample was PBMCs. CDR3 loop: CASSENRGGSPLHF. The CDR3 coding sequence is TGTGCCAGCAGTGAAAACAGGGGAGGCTCACCCCTCCACTTT.